A selection of T cell receptor beta chains follows, all from one sample in a study of T cell repertoires in cytomegalovirus infection. Which antigens these TCRs recognize remains unknown. From the reads, TCRdb called clonotypes with MiXCR, one entry per CDR3 protein. The sample includes approximately 100,000 distinct CDR3 sequences, 35% to 50% of them seen just once. The input for sequencing was CD8+ T cells from cultured PBMCs, taken from culture after CMV antigen stimulation. These receptors originate from a human donor in good health (CMV status not recorded). Some clones in this sample may be carry-over from other donors' samples. Both conserved end residues are part of each CDR3. The D gene is left open where the match is weak. Only some rows state a clone size, as once, few, many or a class for expanded clones.

J gene: TRBJ1-2; V gene: TRBV7-3; clone size: NA; D gene: TRBD1; CDR3 DNA: TGTGCCAGCAGCTCCGGGACAGGGGGTAACGGCTACACCTTC; CDR3 protein: CASSSGTGGNGYTF
J gene: TRBJ2-7; V gene: TRBV28; clone size: many; D gene: NA; CDR3 DNA: TGTGCCAGCAGTTCAAGGCTACAGTCCTACGAGCAGTACTTC; CDR3 protein: CASSSRLQSYEQYF
J gene: TRBJ2-1; V gene: TRBV19; clone size: once; D gene: NA; CDR3 DNA: TGTGCCAGTTCTTTCCCGGGACTCCCGGTGGATGAGCAGTTCTTC; CDR3 protein: CASSFPGLPVDEQFF
J gene: TRBJ2-7; V gene: TRBV12-3/TRBV12-4; clone size: NA; D gene: NA; CDR3 DNA: TGTGCCAGCAGTCTCCGACAGCAGGACCGGTCCTACTTC; CDR3 protein: CASSLRQQDRSYF
J gene: TRBJ1-6; V gene: TRBV12-3/TRBV12-4; clone size: once; D gene: NA; CDR3 DNA: TGTGCCAGCAGCCCCGTGGGTTTGGGTTCACCCCTCCACTTT; CDR3 protein: CASSPVGLGSPLHF
J gene: TRBJ2-4; V gene: TRBV2; clone size: NA; D gene: TRBD1; CDR3 DNA: TGTGCCAGCAGTGACGGGACAGGGGGACAGTACTTC; CDR3 protein: CASSDGTGGQYF
J gene: TRBJ1-2; V gene: TRBV7-2; clone size: NA; D gene: NA; CDR3 DNA: TGTGCCAGCAGCCCCCCCATGACACAGACTAACTATGGCTACACCTTC; CDR3 protein: CASSPPMTQTNYGYTF
J gene: TRBJ1-1; V gene: TRBV2; clone size: NA; D gene: NA; CDR3 DNA: TGTGCCAGCAGCCAGGAATCTGAAGCTTTCTTT; CDR3 protein: CASSQESEAFF
J gene: TRBJ2-1; V gene: TRBV5-1; clone size: NA; D gene: NA; CDR3 DNA: TGCGCCAGCAGCTTGTCGACGAATGAGCAGTTCTTC; CDR3 protein: CASSLSTNEQFF
J gene: TRBJ2-1; V gene: TRBV11-2; clone size: NA; D gene: TRBD2; CDR3 DNA: TGTGCCAGCAGCTTAGATCTGGCGGGGGGTTCCCTTAGCTCCTACAATGAGCAGTTCTTC; CDR3 protein: CASSLDLAGGSLSSYNEQFF
J gene: TRBJ1-2; V gene: TRBV20-1; clone size: NA; D gene: NA; CDR3 DNA: TGCAGTGCGTTAACCCCACATGGCTACACCTTC; CDR3 protein: CSALTPHGYTF
J gene: TRBJ2-7; V gene: TRBV7-8; clone size: few; D gene: NA; CDR3 DNA: TGTGCCAGCAGCTTCCCCCCCTCCTACGAGCAGTACTTC; CDR3 protein: CASSFPPSYEQYF
J gene: TRBJ2-2; V gene: TRBV7-9; clone size: few; D gene: TRBD2; CDR3 DNA: TGTGCCAGCAGCTCTCGGACTAGCCCGGACGGGGAGCTGTTTTTT; CDR3 protein: CASSSRTSPDGELFF
J gene: TRBJ2-3; V gene: TRBV7-3; clone size: few; D gene: TRBD2; CDR3 DNA: TGTGCCAGCAGTTCGGGGGGGCCTACAGATACGCAGTATTTT; CDR3 protein: CASSSGGPTDTQYF
J gene: TRBJ2-1; V gene: TRBV5-1; clone size: NA; D gene: NA; CDR3 DNA: TGCGCCAGCAGCCCGGGGGGCGGGGTAGACAATGAGCAGTTCTTC; CDR3 protein: CASSPGGGVDNEQFF
J gene: TRBJ2-1; V gene: TRBV7-8; clone size: NA; D gene: NA; CDR3 DNA: TGTGCCAGCAGCTTAGCGAACCAGGCTGGTTATGAGCAGTTCTTC; CDR3 protein: CASSLANQAGYEQFF
J gene: TRBJ1-1; V gene: TRBV20-1; clone size: NA; D gene: NA; CDR3 DNA: TGCAGTGCTAGAGATATCCACGGGTCGACTGAAGCTTTCTTT; CDR3 protein: CSARDIHGSTEAFF
J gene: TRBJ1-1; V gene: TRBV5-1; clone size: NA; D gene: TRBD1; CDR3 DNA: TGCGCCAGCAGCTTGGCGGGGACAGGGGATACTGAAGCTTTCTTT; CDR3 protein: CASSLAGTGDTEAFF